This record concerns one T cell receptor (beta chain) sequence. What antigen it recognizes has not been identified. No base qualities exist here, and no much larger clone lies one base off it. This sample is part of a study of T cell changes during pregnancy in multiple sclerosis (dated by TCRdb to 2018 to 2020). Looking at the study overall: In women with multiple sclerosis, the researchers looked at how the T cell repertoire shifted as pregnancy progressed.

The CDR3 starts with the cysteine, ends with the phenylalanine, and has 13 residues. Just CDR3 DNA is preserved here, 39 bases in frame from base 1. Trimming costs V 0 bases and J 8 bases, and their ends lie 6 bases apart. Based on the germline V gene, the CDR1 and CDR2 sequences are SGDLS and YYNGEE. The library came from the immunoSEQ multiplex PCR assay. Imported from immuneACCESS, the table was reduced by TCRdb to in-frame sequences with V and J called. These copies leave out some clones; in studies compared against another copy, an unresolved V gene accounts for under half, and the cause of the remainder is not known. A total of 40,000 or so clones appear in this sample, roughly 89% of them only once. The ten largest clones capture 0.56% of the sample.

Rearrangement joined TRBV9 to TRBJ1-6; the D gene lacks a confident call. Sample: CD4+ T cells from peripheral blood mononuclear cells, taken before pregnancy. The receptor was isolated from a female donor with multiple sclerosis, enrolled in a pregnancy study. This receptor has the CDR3 CASSVDGDSPLHF. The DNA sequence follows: TGTGCCAGCAGCGTAGATGGAGATTCACCCCTCCACTTT.